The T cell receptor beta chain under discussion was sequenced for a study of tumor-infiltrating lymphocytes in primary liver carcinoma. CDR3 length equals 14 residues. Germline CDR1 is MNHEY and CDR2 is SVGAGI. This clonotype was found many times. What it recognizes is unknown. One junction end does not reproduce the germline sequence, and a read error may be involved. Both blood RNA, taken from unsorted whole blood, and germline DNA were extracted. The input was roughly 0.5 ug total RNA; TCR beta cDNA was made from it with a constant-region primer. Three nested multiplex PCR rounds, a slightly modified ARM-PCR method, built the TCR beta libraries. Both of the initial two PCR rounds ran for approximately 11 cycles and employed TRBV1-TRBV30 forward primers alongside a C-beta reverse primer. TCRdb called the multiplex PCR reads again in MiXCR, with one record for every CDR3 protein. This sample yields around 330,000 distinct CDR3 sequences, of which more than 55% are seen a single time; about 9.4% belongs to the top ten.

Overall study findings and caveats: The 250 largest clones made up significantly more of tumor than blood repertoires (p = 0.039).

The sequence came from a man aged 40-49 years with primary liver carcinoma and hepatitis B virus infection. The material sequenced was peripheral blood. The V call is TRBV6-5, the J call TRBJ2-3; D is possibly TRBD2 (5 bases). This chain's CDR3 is CASSTRPSTDTQYF. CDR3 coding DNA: TGTGCCAGCAGTACTAGACCTAGCACCGATACGCAGTATTTT.